This passage covers 20 T cell receptor beta chains from one sample sequenced in a study of OX40 agonist ivuxolimab in advanced cancers. This table comes from immunoSEQ multiplex PCR, and its TCRdb copy is limited to in-frame clones, with some not included. The repertoire holds more than 85,000 clones, with around 85% as singletons. Sequencing used CD4+ or CD8+ T cells sorted from blood, obtained in a trial of the OX40 agonist ivuxolimab. These receptors were obtained from an adult with an advanced solid tumor such as melanoma, head and neck, liver or kidney cancer.

The J gene is TRBJ1-5, the V gene TRBV27; D uncertain. CDR1 MNHEY and CDR2 SMNVEV come from the germline V gene (reference sequence). This CDR3 is built from 14 residues. Trimming pared 6 bases from V and 3 bases from J, leaving 12 bases between. Here the CDR3 reads CASSPTRYNQPQHF. The CDR3 nucleotides are TGTGCCAGCAGCCCCACAAGATACAATCAGCCCCAGCATTTT.

This chain connects TRBV18 to TRBJ1-2; D gene ambiguous. The CDR3 has 14 amino acids. Germline-derived CDR1 and CDR2 are KGHSH and LQKENI. Between the trimmed V and J ends, which lost 1 base and 2 bases, there was a span of 8 bases. CDR3 loop: CASSPQVQNYGYTF. The DNA of the CDR3 is TGTGCCAGCTCACCACAAGTACAGAACTATGGCTACACCTTC.

Only one count was recorded for this clone. The V call is TRBV5-1, the J call TRBJ2-5, with 9 bases aligning to TRBD2. The end of the DNA fits TRBJ2-7 better, so the J call may be wrong. CDR1 is SGHRS and CDR2 is YFSETQ in the germline V gene. The CDR3 contains 15 residues. CDR3 in amino acids: CASSLAGGGAVEQYF. The CDR3 DNA is TGCGCCAGCAGCTTGGCTGGCGGGGGGGCCGTCGAGCAGTACTTC.

V gene TRBV9 combines with J gene TRBJ2-3, with a weak D call TRBD1 (6 bases). The CDR3 has 15 residues. CDR1 is SGDLS, CDR2 YYNGEE, per germline. Between the trimmed V and J ends, which lost 0 bases and 4 bases, there was a span of 12 bases. CDR3 region: CASSVATGWADTQYF. For the CDR3, the DNA is TGTGCCAGCAGCGTAGCCACAGGGTGGGCAGATACGCAGTATTTT.

The chain joins TRBV7-2 to TRBJ1-2; tentative D call: TRBD1 (6 bases). Germline CDR1 reads SGHTA; CDR2 reads FQGNSA. The CDR3 loop spans 15 amino acids. V gave up 5 bases and J gave up 1 base, with 14 bases separating them. DNA for the CDR3: TGTGCCAGCAGCCCGACAGGACACGTTAACTATGGCTACACCTTC. Residues: CASSPTGHVNYGYTF.

The CDR3 DNA follows: TGTGCCAGCAATCCGGGACAGGGAATCTACGAGCAGTACTTC. Its translation: CASNPGQGIYEQYF. The chain recombines TRBV2 with TRBJ2-7; 9 bases are a match to TRBD1. Per germline, CDR1 SNHLY and CDR2 FYNNEI. The CDR3 is made up of 14 amino acids. The V and J ends lost 7 bases and 3 bases, in that order; junction bases with no gene match: 7. Based on the CDR3 plus reference TRBV2 and TRBJ2-7, the full variable domain is EPEVTQTPSHQVTQMGQEVILRCVPISNHLYFYWYRQILGQKVEFLVSFYNNEISEKSEIFDDQFSVERPDGSNFTLKIRSTKLEDSAMYFCASNPGQGIYEQYFGPGTRLTVT.

The chain has TRBV6-5 and TRBJ2-3; TRBD1 matches at 7 bases. Per the germline V gene, CDR1 is MNHEY and CDR2 is SVGAGI. The CDR3 runs to 14 residues. V shed 5 bases, J shed 6 bases, and the junction held 8 bases outside the gene matches. The CDR3: CASSKGARGDTQYF. The CDR3 DNA follows: TGTGCCAGCAGTAAGGGGGCGCGCGGGGATACGCAGTATTTT.

The V gene is TRBV5-4, the J gene TRBJ2-2; no reliable D call. CDR1 SGHNT and CDR2 YYREEE come from the germline V gene (reference sequence). V was pared by 3 bases and J by 1 base, with 7 bases between. The CDR3 runs to 14 residues. CDR3 sequence (DNA): TGTGCCAGCAGCTCCTCAAGGAACACCGGGGAGCTGTTTTTT. Protein: CASSSSRNTGELFF. Filled out from reference TRBV5-4 and TRBJ2-2, the complete variable domain reads ETGVTQSPTHLIKTRGQQVTLRCSSQSGHNTVSWYQQALGQGPQFIFQYYREEENGRGNFPPRFSGLQFPNYSSELNVNALELDDSALYLCASSSSRNTGELFFGEGSRLTVL.

The gene calls are TRBV2 and TRBJ2-3; D uncertain. This CDR3 contains 11 residues. Trimming took off 7 bases at V and 5 bases at J, with 7 bases between the two ends. From germline, CDR1 is SNHLY and CDR2 FYNNEI. The CDR3 nucleotides are TGTGCCAGCAACTGGGGAGATACGCAGTATTTT. Encoded protein: CASNWGDTQYF.

With respect to this clone: The final CDR3 position lacks the conserved phenylalanine or tryptophan, pointing to a likely read error. The chain is built from TRBV2 and TRBJ1-6, with TRBD1 as a possible D gene (5 bases). The CDR3 runs to 13 residues. Germline V gene sequence: CDR1 SNHLY, CDR2 FYNNEI. V lost 7 bases to trimming and J lost 8 bases, with 12 bases between them. CDR3 region: CASTGRGDSPLHL. The CDR3 DNA sequence: TGTGCCAGCACAGGCAGAGGGGATTCACCCCTCCACCTT.

This sequence joins TRBV14 and TRBJ1-2; no definite D call. The V end was cut by 0 bases, the J end by 4 bases, with 6 bases between. Germline V gene lookup returns CDR1 SGHDN and CDR2 FVKESK. The CDR3 totals 13 residues. The CDR3 DNA is TGTGCCAGCAGCCAAGATAAGGGCTATGGCTACACCTTC. Protein: CASSQDKGYGYTF.

This chain links TRBV19 with TRBJ1-2, with a possible D match to TRBD1 (5 bases). The CDR3 loop spans 16 amino acids. The V end was cut by 6 bases, the J end by 3 bases, with 20 bases between. Per the germline V gene, CDR1 is LNHDA and CDR2 is SQIVND (reference sequence). CDR3: CASRRIPRDGDYGYTF. The CDR3 DNA sequence: TGTGCCAGTAGGAGGATCCCCCGGGACGGAGACTATGGCTACACCTTC.

The chain uses TRBV6-5 and TRBJ2-7, with a tentative D call TRBD1 (6 bases). From germline, CDR1 is MNHEY and CDR2 SVGAGI. The CDR3 runs to 14 residues. V lost 1 base, J lost 4 bases, and 11 bases lay in between. Written as DNA, the CDR3 is TGTGCCAGCAGTTACTATGTAGGGGGTTACGAGCAGTACTTC. Amino acids: CASSYYVGGYEQYF.

The V call is TRBV6-6, the J call TRBJ2-2; tentatively, D is TRBD2 (5 bases). Trimming stripped 2 bases from V and 4 bases from J, with 11 bases between. The CDR3 contains 15 residues. CDR1 and CDR2 (germline): MNHNY, SVGAGI (reference sequence). The CDR3 DNA reads as TGTGCCAGCAGTTACGGGCTAGCACCCACCGGGGAGCTGTTTTTT. Its translation: CASSYGLAPTGELFF.

This clone was seen only once. This sequence joins TRBV25-1 and TRBJ2-5; TRBD2 might be the D (5 bases). There are 13 residues in the CDR3. In germline, CDR1 is MGHDK, CDR2 SYGVNS. V lost 6 bases to trimming and J lost 7 bases, with 15 bases between them. The CDR3 DNA reads as TGTGCCAGCAGCTGGGGAGTTTGGGGGACCCAGTACTTC. Residues: CASSWGVWGTQYF.

CDR3 region: CASSLNAGTYGYTF. Here the CDR3 DNA reads TGTGCCAGCAGCTTAAATGCCGGAACCTATGGCTACACCTTC. J is TRBJ1-2 and V is TRBV7-2, with D unresolved. Germline V gives CDR1 SGHTA, CDR2 FQGNSA. The CDR3 runs 14 residues. Trimming removed 2 bases from V and 4 bases from J, with 11 bases in between. The whole variable domain, remainder taken from reference TRBV7-2 and TRBJ1-2, is GAGVSQSPSNKVTEKGKDVELRCDPISGHTALYWYRQSLGQGLEFLIYFQGNSAPDKSGLPSDRFSAERTGGSVSTLTIQRTQQEDSAVYLCASSLNAGTYGYTFGSGTRLTVV.

This clone was detected a few times. The chain couples TRBV11-2 to TRBJ1-5; D remains unclear. CDR1 SGHAT and CDR2 FQNNGV come from the germline V gene. V gave up 1 base and J gave up 6 bases, with 7 bases separating them. The CDR3 is 13 residues long. CDR3 in amino acids: CASSLGLGQPQHF. CDR3 coding DNA: TGTGCCAGCAGCTTAGGGTTGGGTCAGCCCCAGCATTTT.

The count of this clone is one. V is TRBV7-3 and J is TRBJ2-5, with 10 bases that match TRBD2. The CDR3 length is 15 residues. From germline, CDR1 is SGHTA and CDR2 FQGTGA. V shed 4 bases and J 1 base; nucleotides not matched to a gene: 3. CDR3: CASSSLAGSQETQYF. DNA for the CDR3: TGTGCCAGCAGCTCACTAGCGGGGTCCCAAGAGACCCAGTACTTC.

The rearrangement uses TRBV15 and TRBJ2-7; no reliable D call. The CDR3 length is 12 residues. The V gene lost 1 base and the J gene lost 2 bases, with 3 bases spanning the gap. CDR1 is LNHNV, CDR2 YYDKDF, per germline (reference sequence). The CDR3 sequence is CATSRGAYEQYF. CDR3 in DNA: TGTGCCACCAGCAGAGGTGCCTACGAGCAGTACTTC.

The chain links TRBV10-3 to TRBJ1-1; D unresolved. Trimming pared 3 bases from V and 7 bases from J, leaving 15 bases between. CDR1 and CDR2 (germline): ENHRY, SYGVKD. This CDR3 is 14 amino acids long. CDR3 sequence: CAISEGRSTYEAFF. For the CDR3, the DNA is TGTGCCATCAGTGAAGGTCGGAGCACATATGAAGCTTTCTTT.